Listed here are 2 T cell receptor beta chains from one sample, sequenced in a study of cytomegalovirus exposure and HLA in healthy donors. Primers: 60 Vbeta forward and 13 Jbeta reverse. TCRdb's copy holds only in-frame clones and misses some; the assay was immunoSEQ multiplex PCR. This sample's clone table lists fewer than 200,000 clones. Sequenced sample: PBMCs. These receptors came from a man aged 25 to 40 in good health and CMV-seronegative.

This chain joins TRBV6-5 and TRBJ2-2, with TRBD2 matching 7 bases. This CDR3 region has 13 residues. The J segment lost 3 bases and the V segment lost 11 bases, leaving 6 bases of the junction unmatched. The germline V gene has CDR1 MNHEY and CDR2 SVGAGI. CDR3 sequence reads: CAVGGSYTGELFF. CDR3 DNA sequence: TGTGCCGTGGGGGGGTCATACACCGGGGAGCTGTTTTTT.

V is TRBV7-2 and J is TRBJ1-3, with TRBD1 identical over 9 bases. The junction had 12 bases not matched to a gene; V was cut back by 0 bases and J by 3 bases. The germline gives CDR1 SGHTA, CDR2 FQGNSA. CDR3 size: 19 residues. The CDR3 DNA reads as TGTGCCAGCAGCTTAGCCGGGACAGGGCCGACTGTGGGTGGAAACACCATATATTTT. It is translated as CASSLAGTGPTVGGNTIYF.